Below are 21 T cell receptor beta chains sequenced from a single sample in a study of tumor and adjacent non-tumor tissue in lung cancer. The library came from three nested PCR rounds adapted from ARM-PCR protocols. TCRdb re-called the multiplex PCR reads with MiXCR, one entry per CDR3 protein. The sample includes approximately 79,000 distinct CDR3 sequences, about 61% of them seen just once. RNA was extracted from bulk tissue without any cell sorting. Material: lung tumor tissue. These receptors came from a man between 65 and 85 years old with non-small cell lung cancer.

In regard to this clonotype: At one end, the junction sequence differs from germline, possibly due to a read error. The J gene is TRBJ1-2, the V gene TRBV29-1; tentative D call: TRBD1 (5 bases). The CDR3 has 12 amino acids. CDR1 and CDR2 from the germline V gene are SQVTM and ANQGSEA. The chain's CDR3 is CNVGGENYGYTF. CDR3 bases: TGCAACGTTGGGGGGGAAAACTATGGCTACACCTTC.

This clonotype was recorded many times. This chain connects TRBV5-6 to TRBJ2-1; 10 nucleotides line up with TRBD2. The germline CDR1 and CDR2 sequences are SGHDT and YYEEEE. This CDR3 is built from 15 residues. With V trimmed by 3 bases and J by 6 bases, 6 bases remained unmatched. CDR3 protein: CASSSKRGGFNEQFF. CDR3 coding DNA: TGTGCCAGCAGCTCCAAGCGGGGGGGCTTCAATGAGCAGTTCTTC.

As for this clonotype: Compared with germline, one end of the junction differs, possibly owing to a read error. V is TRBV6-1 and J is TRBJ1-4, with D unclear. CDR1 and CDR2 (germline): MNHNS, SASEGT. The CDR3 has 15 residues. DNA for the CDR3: TGTGCTAGCAGCCTAATTAACGGTCCAAAGGTAAAACTGTTTTTT. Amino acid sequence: CASSLINGPKVKLFF.

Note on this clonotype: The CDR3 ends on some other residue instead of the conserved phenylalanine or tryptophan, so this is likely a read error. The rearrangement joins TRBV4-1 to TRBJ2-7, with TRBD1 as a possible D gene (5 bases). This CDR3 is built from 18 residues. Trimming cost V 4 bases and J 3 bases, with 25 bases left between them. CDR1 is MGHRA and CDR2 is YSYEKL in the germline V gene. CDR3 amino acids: CASSRVTVSSNYGYEQYL. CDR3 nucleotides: TGCGCCAGCAGCCGAGTGACAGTGTCCTCTAACTATGGCTACGAGCAGTACTTA.

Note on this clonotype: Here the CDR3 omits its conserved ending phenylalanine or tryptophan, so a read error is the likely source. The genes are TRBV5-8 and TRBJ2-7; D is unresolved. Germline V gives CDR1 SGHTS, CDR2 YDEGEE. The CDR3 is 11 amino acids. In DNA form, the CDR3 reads TGCGCCAGCAGCTTCGTAGACAAGCAGTACCTC. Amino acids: CASSFVDKQYL.

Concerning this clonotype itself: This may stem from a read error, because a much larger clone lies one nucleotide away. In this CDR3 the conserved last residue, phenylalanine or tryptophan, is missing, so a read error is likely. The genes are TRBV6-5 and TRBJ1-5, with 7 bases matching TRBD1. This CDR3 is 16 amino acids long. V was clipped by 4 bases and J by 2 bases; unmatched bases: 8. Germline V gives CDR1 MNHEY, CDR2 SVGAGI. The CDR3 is CASSSLRTGRNQPQHL. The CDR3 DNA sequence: TGTGCCAGCAGTTCTTTACGGACAGGCCGCAATCAGCCCCAGCATCTT.

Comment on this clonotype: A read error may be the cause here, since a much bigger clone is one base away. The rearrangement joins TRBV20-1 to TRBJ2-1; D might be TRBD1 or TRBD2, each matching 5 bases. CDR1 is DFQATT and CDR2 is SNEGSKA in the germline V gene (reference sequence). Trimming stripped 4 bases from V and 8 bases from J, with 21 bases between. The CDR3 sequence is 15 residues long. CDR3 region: CSAIGASWSSDEQFF. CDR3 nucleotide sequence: TGCAGTGCTATCGGGGCTAGCTGGAGTTCGGATGAGCAGTTCTTC.

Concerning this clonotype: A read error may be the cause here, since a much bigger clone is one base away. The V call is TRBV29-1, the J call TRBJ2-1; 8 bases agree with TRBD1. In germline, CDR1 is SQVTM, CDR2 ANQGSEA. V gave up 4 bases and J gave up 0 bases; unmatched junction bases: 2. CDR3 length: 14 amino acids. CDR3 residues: CSVGTGSSYNEQFF. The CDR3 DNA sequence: TGCAGCGTTGGGACAGGGAGCTCCTACAATGAGCAGTTCTTC.

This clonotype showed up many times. CDR3 region: CAIAGTGLYNEQFF. The DNA for the CDR3 is TGCGCCATCGCCGGGACAGGCCTCTACAATGAGCAGTTCTTC. This sequence joins TRBV10-1 and TRBJ2-1; 8 positions match TRBD1. The length of the CDR3 is 14 residues. Trimming at V came to 10 bases and at J to 3 bases, leaving 8 bases not matched to a gene. The germline V gene has CDR1 WNHNN and CDR2 SYGVQD (reference sequence).

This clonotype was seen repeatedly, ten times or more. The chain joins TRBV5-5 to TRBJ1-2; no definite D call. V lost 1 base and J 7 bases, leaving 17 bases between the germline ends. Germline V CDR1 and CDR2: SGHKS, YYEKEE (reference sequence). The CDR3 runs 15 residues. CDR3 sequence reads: CASSLSIRPPSGYTF. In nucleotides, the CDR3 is TGTGCCAGCAGCTTGTCGATCAGGCCACCAAGTGGCTACACCTTC.

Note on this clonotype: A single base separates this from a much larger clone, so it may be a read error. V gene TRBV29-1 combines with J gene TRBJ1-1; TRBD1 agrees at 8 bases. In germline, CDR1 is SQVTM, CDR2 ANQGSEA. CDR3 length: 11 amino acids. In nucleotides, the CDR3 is TGCAGCGCCAAAGCGGGGACAGGAGCTTCCTTT. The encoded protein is CSAKAGTGASF.

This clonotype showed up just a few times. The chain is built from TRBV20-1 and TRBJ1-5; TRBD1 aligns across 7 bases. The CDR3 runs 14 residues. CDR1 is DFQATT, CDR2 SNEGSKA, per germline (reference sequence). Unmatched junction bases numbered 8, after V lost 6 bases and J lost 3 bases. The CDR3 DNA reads TGCAGTGCGGCGGGACAGACTTACAATCAGCCCCAGCATTTT. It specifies CSAAGQTYNQPQHF.

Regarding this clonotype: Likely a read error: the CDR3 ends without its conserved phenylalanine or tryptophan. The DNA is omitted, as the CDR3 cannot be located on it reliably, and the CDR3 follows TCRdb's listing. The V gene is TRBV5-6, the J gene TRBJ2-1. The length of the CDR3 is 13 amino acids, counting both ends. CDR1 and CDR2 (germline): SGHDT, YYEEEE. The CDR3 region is CASSLDSRNEHFL.

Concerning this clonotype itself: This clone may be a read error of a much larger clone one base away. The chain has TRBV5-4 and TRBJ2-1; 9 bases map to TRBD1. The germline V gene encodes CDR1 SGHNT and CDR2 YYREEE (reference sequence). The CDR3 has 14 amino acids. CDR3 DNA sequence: TGTACCAGCAGCTTCCTACAGGGGGCAAATGAGCAGTTCTTC. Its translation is CTSSFLQGANEQFF.

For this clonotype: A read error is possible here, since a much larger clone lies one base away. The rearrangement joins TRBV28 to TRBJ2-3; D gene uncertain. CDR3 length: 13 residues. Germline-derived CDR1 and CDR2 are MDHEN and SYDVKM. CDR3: CTSRKGSTDTQYF. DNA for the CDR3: TGTACCAGCAGAAAGGGATCCACAGATACGCAGTATTTT.

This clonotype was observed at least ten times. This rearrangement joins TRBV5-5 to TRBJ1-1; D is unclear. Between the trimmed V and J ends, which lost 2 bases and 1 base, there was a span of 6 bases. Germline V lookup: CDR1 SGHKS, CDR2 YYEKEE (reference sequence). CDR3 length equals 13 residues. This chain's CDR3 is CASSLQRNTEAFF. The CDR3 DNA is TGTGCCAGCAGCTTACAGAGGAACACTGAAGCTTTCTTT.

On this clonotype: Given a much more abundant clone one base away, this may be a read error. The CDR3, as DNA: TGCAGTGCTAGCGCTATCCGGGCAGGGCGTCAGCCCCAGCATTTT. Translation: CSASAIRAGRQPQHF. This rearrangement joins TRBV20-1 to TRBJ1-5, with D possibly matching TRBD1 (5 bases). Germline CDR1 and CDR2: DFQATT and SNEGSKA (reference sequence). With 3 bases removed from V and 6 bases from J, the gap between germline ends came to 18 bases. The length of the CDR3 is 15 residues.

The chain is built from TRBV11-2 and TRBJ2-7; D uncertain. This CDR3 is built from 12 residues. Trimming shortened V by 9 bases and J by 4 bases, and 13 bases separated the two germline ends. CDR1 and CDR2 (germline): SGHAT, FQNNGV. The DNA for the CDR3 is TGTGCCAGTAGCCCCACATTGTACGAGCAGTACTTC. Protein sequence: CASSPTLYEQYF.

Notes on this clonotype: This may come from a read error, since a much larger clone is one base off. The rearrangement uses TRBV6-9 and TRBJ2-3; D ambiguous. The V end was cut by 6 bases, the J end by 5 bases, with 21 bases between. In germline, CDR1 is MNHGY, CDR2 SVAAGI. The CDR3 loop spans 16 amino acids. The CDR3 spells CASSPGPPTYIDTQYF. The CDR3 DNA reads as TGTGCCAGCAGCCCCGGACCTCCTACGTACATAGATACGCAGTATTTT.

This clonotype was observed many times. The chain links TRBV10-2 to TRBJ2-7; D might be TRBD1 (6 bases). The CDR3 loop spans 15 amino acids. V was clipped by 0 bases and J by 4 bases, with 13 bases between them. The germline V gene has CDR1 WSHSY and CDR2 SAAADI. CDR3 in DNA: TGCGCCAGCAGTGAGTCCCACAGGGTTCTGTACGAGCAGTACTTC. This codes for CASSESHRVLYEQYF.

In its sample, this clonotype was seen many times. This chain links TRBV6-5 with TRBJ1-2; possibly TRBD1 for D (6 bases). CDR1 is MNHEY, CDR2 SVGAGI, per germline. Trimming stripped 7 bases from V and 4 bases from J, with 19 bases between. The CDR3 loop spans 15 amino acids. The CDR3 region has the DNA TGTGCCAGCACCCAAAGGGGGGGCAGGGGCTATGGCTACACCTTC. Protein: CASTQRGGRGYGYTF.